Listed below are T cell receptor beta chains from one sample, sequenced in a study of shared clonotypes between healthy human individuals. Measured with immunoSEQ multiplex PCR; TCRdb has only the in-frame clones, and not every one. The sample shows about 2 million clones, 85% to 95% of them seen only once. The sample comprised naive CD4+ T cells sorted from blood. These receptors were taken from a man younger than 30 in good health. Both conserved end residues are part of each CDR3. D genes are given only for firm matches. Only some rows state a clone size, as once, few, many or a class for expanded clones.

.,.,TRBV19,TRBJ1-1,CASTPRGAEAFF,TGTGCCAGCACCCCACGCGGGGCTGAAGCTTTCTTT
.,.,TRBV4-3,TRBJ2-3,CASSQGLSPLGVPDTQYF,TGCGCCAGCAGCCAAGGACTCTCCCCCCTAGGGGTCCCAGATACGCAGTATTTT
TRBD2,.,TRBV10-1,TRBJ2-1,CASSKTSGRSDEQFF,TGCGCCAGCAGTAAAACTAGCGGAAGGAGCGATGAGCAGTTCTTC
.,.,TRBV4-1,TRBJ1-5,CASSYSGGTLGNQPQHF,TGCGCCAGCAGCTATTCTGGGGGGACGCTGGGCAATCAGCCCCAGCATTTT
.,.,TRBV6-1,TRBJ2-3,CASSDPRAVTDTQYF,TGTGCCAGCAGTGATCCCCGGGCCGTCACAGATACGCAGTATTTT
.,.,TRBV19,TRBJ1-1,CASSTYREGNTEAFF,TGTGCCAGTAGTACCTACAGGGAGGGGAACACTGAAGCTTTCTTT
.,.,TRBV5-1,TRBJ1-6,CASSLDGTGSPLHF,TGCGCCAGCAGCTTGGATGGTACGGGCTCACCCCTCCACTTT
.,.,TRBV2,TRBJ2-3,CASSEVRRARTDTQYF,TGTGCCAGCAGTGAAGTACGCAGGGCGCGCACAGATACGCAGTATTTT
.,.,TRBV28,TRBJ1-1,CASSRQEIYEAFF,TGTGCCAGCAGTCGGCAGGAGATTTATGAAGCTTTCTTT
.,.,TRBV5-6,TRBJ1-3,CASSLHSADYSGNTIYF,TGTGCCAGCAGCTTGCATTCGGCAGATTACTCTGGAAACACCATATATTTT
.,.,TRBV5-1,TRBJ2-1,CASSLESSYNEQFF,TGCGCCAGCAGCTTGGAGTCTTCCTACAATGAGCAGTTCTTC
.,.,TRBV2,TRBJ2-7,CASSGTLPEQYF,TGTGCCAGCAGTGGGACTCTGCCCGAGCAGTACTTC
TRBD1,.,TRBV5-1,TRBJ2-7,CASSFRDRVPYEQYF,TGCGCCAGCAGCTTCCGGGACAGGGTCCCCTACGAGCAGTACTTC
.,.,TRBV7-9,TRBJ1-5,CASSPGTQPQHF,TGTGCCAGCAGCCCGGGGACTCAGCCCCAGCATTTT
.,.,TRBV5-1,TRBJ1-5,CASSLGGSNQPQHF,TGCGCCAGCAGCTTGGGGGGCTCCAATCAGCCCCAGCATTTT
.,.,TRBV7-9,TRBJ2-7,CASSLTGVRYEQYF,TGTGCCAGCAGCTTGACAGGCGTGAGATACGAGCAGTACTTC
.,.,TRBV7-9,TRBJ1-2,CASSLAGSGYGYTF,TGTGCCAGCAGCTTAGCAGGGTCGGGTTATGGCTACACCTTC
TRBD1,.,TRBV5-1,TRBJ1-2,CASSLVGTGGVGYTF,TGCGCCAGCAGCTTGGTCGGCACAGGGGGAGTGGGCTACACCTTC
.,.,TRBV10-1,TRBJ2-1,CASSLRKNNEQFF,TGCGCCAGCAGCCTCCGGAAGAACAATGAGCAGTTCTTC
.,.,TRBV10-3,TRBJ1-2,CAISEWGQNYGYTF,TGTGCCATCAGTGAATGGGGGCAGAACTATGGCTACACCTTC
TRBD1,.,TRBV10-3,TRBJ1-6,CAIRGTGTGGSSYNSPLHF,TGTGCCATACGGGGAACCGGGACAGGGGGCAGCTCCTATAATTCACCCCTCCACTTT
.,.,TRBV4-1,TRBJ2-2,CASSQGQGRFLGGELFF,TGCGCCAGCAGCCAAGGTCAGGGCCGATTTCTCGGCGGGGAGCTGTTTTTT
.,once,TRBV30,TRBJ1-1,CAWLTDSRNTEAFF,TGTGCCTGGTTGACCGACAGTCGGAACACTGAAGCTTTCTTT
TRBD1,.,TRBV28,TRBJ2-7,CASRPGQAYEQYF,TGTGCCAGCAGACCCGGACAGGCCTACGAGCAGTACTTC
.,.,TRBV28,TRBJ2-7,CASSFKPGVKQYF,TGTGCCAGCAGTTTTAAGCCCGGCGTCAAGCAGTACTTC
.,.,TRBV28,TRBJ1-3,CASSLVNTIYF,TGTGCCAGCAGCCTAGTAAACACCATATATTTT
.,.,TRBV9,TRBJ1-5,CASSAGEGLNQPQHF,TGTGCCAGCAGCGCCGGGGAGGGATTGAATCAGCCCCAGCATTTT
.,.,TRBV5-6,TRBJ2-1,CASSLVPLDNEQFF,TGTGCCAGCAGCTTGGTGCCTCTCGATAATGAGCAGTTCTTC
TRBD1,once,TRBV5-4,TRBJ2-7,CASSAAGTGGAEQYF,TGTGCCAGCAGCGCGGCCGGGACAGGGGGCGCCGAGCAGTACTTC
.,once,TRBV13,TRBJ2-5,CASSPLETQYF,TGTGCCAGCAGCCCGCTGGAGACCCAGTACTTC
.,few,TRBV7-2,TRBJ1-2,CASSLGRNYGYTF,TGTGCCAGCAGCTTAGGGCGGAACTATGGCTACACCTTC
TRBD2,.,TRBV5-1,TRBJ2-1,CASSDGTSGSNEQFF,TGCGCCAGCAGCGACGGGACTAGCGGGAGTAATGAGCAGTTCTTC
.,.,TRBV28,TRBJ1-1,CASGGQPNTEAFF,TGTGCCAGCGGTGGACAGCCGAACACTGAAGCTTTCTTT
TRBD1,few,TRBV14,TRBJ1-1,CASSQGTANTEAFF,TGTGCCAGCAGCCAGGGGACAGCGAACACTGAAGCTTTCTTT
.,.,TRBV11-2,TRBJ2-6,CASRAPGANVLTF,TGTGCCAGCAGAGCTCCTGGGGCCAACGTCCTGACTTTC
TRBD1,.,TRBV7-8,TRBJ1-1,CASSFTTGVNTEAFF,TGTGCCAGCAGCTTCACGACAGGGGTGAACACTGAAGCTTTCTTT
.,.,TRBV9,TRBJ2-1,CASSVDNGGFEQFF,TGTGCCAGCAGCGTAGATAACGGGGGATTTGAGCAGTTCTTC
.,.,TRBV6-5,TRBJ1-2,CASSYSGGQGDGYTF,TGTGCCAGCAGTTACTCAGGGGGGCAGGGAGATGGCTACACCTTC
TRBD1,.,TRBV19,TRBJ1-2,CASSTGGTGGASGYTF,TGTGCCAGTAGCACCGGGGGGACAGGGGGCGCATCTGGCTACACCTTC
TRBD1,.,TRBV5-1,TRBJ2-5,CASSFDRAETQYF,TGCGCCAGCAGCTTTGACAGGGCGGAGACCCAGTACTTC
.,.,TRBV7-6,TRBJ1-3,CASSLYSGNTIYF,TGTGCCAGCAGCTTGTACTCTGGAAACACCATATATTTT
TRBD2,.,TRBV13,TRBJ2-2,CASSPPPPGLAGVAGELFF,TGTGCCAGCAGCCCACCACCCCCGGGACTAGCGGGAGTGGCCGGGGAGCTGTTTTTT
TRBD1,.,TRBV18,TRBJ1-4,CASSPPGQSQGKLFF,TGTGCCAGCTCACCACCGGGACAGTCTCAGGGAAAACTGTTTTTT
.,.,TRBV9,TRBJ2-1,CASSVVPTEQFF,TGTGCCAGCAGCGTAGTGCCCACTGAGCAGTTCTTC
TRBD2,.,TRBV29-1,TRBJ2-1,CSVEGGSSYNEQFF,TGCAGCGTTGAAGGCGGGAGCTCCTACAATGAGCAGTTCTTC